This T cell receptor beta chain derives from a study of somatic mutations in cytotoxic T cells in rheumatoid arthritis. General study findings and limits: A rise in CD8+ clonality with age was seen in rheumatoid arthritis patients but not in healthy controls. The antigen targets of the expanded CD8+ clones lacked identification.

Isolation of CD4+ and CD8+ cells used positive magnetic bead selection, with purity checked by flow cytometry. Produced via immunoSEQ multiplex PCR; TCRdb's table is partial and in-frame only. The data contain 6,000 to 8,000 clones, 75% of them seen just once; the ten biggest clones take up approximately 14%. On this clone itself: Antigen unknown.

The CDR3 totals 17 residues. V lost 5 bases, J lost 6 bases, and 22 bases lay in between. The germline gives CDR1 SGHVS, CDR2 FQNEAQ. The chain recombines TRBV7-8 with TRBJ2-2, with D perhaps TRBD2 (6 bases). The sequencing sample was made of CD8+ T cells sorted from blood. This receptor was obtained from an adult with rheumatoid arthritis. The CDR3, as DNA: TGTGCCAGCAGCCCCCGGCGGGACCCAAGTCAGGCCGGGGAGCTGTTTTTT. Its protein product is CASSPRRDPSQAGELFF.